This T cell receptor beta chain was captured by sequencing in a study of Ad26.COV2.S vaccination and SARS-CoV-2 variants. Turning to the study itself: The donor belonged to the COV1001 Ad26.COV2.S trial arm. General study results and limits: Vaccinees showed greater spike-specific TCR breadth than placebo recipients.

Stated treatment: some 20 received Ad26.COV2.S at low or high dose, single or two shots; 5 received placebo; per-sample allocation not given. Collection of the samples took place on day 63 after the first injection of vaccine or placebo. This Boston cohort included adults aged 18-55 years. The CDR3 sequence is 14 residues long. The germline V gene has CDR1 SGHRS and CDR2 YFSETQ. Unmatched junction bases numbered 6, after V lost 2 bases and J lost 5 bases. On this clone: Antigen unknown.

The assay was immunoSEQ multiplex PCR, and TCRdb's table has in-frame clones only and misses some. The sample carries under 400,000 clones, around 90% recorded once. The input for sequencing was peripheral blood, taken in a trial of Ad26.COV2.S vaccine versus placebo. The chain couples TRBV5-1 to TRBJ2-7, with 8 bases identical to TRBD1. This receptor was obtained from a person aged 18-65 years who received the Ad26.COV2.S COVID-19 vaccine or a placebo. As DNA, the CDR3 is TGCGCCAGCAGCTTCCGGACAGGGAGCCACGAGCAGTACTTC. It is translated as CASSFRTGSHEQYF. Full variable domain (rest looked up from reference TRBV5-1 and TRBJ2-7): KAGVTQTPRYLIKTRGQQVTLSCSPISGHRSVSWYQQTPGQGLQFLFEYFSETQRNKGNFPGRFSGRQFSNSRSEMNVSTLELGDSALYLCASSFRTGSHEQYFGPGTRLTVT.